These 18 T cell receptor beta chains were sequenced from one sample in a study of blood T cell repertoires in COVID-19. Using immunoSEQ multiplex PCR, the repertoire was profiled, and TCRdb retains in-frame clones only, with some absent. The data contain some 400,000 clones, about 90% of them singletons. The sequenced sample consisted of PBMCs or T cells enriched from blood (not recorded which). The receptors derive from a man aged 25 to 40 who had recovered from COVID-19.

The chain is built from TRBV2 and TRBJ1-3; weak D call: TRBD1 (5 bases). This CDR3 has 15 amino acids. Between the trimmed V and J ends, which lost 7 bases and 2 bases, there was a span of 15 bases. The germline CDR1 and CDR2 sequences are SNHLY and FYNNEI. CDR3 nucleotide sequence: TGTGCCAGCAAGTTCACAAGGGGCGCTGGAAACACCATATATTTT. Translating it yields CASKFTRGAGNTIYF.

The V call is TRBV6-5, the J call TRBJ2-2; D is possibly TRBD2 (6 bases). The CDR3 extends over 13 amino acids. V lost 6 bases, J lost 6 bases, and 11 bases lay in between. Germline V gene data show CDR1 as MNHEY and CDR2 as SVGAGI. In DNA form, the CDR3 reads TGTGCCAGCAGCGAGGGAGGCCCCGGGGAGCTGTTTTTT. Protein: CASSEGGPGELFF.

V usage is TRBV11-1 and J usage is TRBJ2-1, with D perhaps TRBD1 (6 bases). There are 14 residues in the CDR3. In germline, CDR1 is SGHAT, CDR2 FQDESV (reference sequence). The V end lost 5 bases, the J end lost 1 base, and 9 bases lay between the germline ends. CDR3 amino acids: CASSARGSYNEQFF. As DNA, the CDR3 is TGTGCCAGCAGCGCCAGGGGATCCTACAATGAGCAGTTCTTC.

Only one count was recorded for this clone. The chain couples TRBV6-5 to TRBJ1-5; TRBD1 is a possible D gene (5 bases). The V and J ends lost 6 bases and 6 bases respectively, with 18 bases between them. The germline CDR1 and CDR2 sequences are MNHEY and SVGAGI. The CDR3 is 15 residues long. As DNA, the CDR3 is TGTGCCAGCAGCCGCAGCAAGCAGGGCGGTCAGCCCCAGCATTTT. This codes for CASSRSKQGGQPQHF.

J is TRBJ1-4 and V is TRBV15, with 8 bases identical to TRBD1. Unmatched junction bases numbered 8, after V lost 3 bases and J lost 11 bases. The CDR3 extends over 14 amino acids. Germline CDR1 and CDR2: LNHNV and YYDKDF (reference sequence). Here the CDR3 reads CATSSGQGDWKLFF. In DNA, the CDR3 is TGTGCCACCAGCAGCGGACAGGGAGATTGGAAACTGTTTTTT.

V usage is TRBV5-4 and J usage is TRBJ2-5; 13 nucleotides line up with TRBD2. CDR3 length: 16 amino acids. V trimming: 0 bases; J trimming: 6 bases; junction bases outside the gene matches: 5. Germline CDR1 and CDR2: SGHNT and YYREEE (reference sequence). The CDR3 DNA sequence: TGTGCCAGCAGCTTGGGCACTAGCGGGGGGGCGAAGACCCAGTACTTC. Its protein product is CASSLGTSGGAKTQYF. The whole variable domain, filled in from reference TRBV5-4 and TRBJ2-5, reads ETGVTQSPTHLIKTRGQQVTLRCSSQSGHNTVSWYQQALGQGPQFIFQYYREEENGRGNFPPRFSGLQFPNYSSELNVNALELDDSALYLCASSLGTSGGAKTQYFGPGTRLLVL.

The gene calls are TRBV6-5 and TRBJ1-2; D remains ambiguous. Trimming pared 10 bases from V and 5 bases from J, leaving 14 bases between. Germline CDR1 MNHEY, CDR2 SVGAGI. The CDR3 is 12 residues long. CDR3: CATYGPGYGYTF. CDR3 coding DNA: TGTGCCACCTATGGCCCCGGGTATGGCTACACCTTC.

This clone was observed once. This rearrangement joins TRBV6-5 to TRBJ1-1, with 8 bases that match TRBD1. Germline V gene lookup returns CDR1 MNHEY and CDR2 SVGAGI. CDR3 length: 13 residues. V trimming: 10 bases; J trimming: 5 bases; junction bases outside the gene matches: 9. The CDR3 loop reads CATLRRDRTEAFF. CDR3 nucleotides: TGTGCCACCTTACGTCGGGACAGGACTGAAGCTTTCTTT.

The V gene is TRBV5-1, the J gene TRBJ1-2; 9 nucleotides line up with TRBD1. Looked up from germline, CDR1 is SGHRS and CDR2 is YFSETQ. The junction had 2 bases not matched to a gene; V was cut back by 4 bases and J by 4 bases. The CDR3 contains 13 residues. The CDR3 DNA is TGCGCCAGCAGCCGGACAGGGGTCTATGGCTACACCTTC. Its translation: CASSRTGVYGYTF.

CDR3: CASSLVTGGSYTQYF. DNA for the CDR3: TGTGCCAGCAGCTTAGTGACAGGGGGCTCATATACGCAGTATTTT. J is TRBJ2-3 and V is TRBV7-2, with TRBD1 matching 10 bases. This CDR3 comprises 15 residues. V was pared by 1 base and J by 7 bases, with 5 bases of the junction left unmatched. Germline CDR1 reads SGHTA; CDR2 reads FQGNSA.

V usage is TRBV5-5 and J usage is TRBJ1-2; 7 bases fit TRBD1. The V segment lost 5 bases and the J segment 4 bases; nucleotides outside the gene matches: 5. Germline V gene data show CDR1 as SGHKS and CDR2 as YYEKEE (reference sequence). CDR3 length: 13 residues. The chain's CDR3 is CASSQTGRYGYTF. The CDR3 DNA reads TGTGCCAGCAGTCAGACAGGGCGCTATGGCTACACCTTC.

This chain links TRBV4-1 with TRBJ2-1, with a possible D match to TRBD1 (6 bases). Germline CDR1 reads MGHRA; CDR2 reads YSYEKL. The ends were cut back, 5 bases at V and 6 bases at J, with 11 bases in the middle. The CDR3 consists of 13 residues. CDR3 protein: CASSETGINEQFF. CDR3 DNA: TGCGCCAGCAGCGAAACAGGGATCAATGAGCAGTTCTTC.

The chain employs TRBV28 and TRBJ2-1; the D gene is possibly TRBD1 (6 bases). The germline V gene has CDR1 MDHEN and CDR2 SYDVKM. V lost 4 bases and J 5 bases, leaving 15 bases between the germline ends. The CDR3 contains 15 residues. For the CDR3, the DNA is TGTGCCAGCAGTTGGGGTGGGGGCAGAAACAATGAGCAGTTCTTC. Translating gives CASSWGGGRNNEQFF.

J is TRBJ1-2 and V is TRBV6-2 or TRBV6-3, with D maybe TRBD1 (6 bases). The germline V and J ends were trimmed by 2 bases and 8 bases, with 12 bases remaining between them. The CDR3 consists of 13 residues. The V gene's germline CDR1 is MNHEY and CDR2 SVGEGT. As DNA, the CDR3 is TGTGCCAGCAGTTACCCGGACAGAAGAGGCTACACCTTC. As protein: CASSYPDRRGYTF.

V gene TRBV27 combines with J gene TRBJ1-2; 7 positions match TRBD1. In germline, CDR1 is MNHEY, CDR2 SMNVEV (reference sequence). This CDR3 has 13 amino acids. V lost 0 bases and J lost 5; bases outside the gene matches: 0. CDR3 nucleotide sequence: TGTGCCAGCAGTTTATCGACAGGGTATGGCTACACCTTC. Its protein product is CASSLSTGYGYTF.

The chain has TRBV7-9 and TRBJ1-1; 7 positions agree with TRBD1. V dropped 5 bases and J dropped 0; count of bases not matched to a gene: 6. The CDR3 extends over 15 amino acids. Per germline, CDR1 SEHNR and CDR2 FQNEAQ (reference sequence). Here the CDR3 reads CASSQLQGLNTEAFF. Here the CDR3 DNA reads TGTGCCAGCAGCCAACTACAGGGGCTGAACACTGAAGCTTTCTTT.

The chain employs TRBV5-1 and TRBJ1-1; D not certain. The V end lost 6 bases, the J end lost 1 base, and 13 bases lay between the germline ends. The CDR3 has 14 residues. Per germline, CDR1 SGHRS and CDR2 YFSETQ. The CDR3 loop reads CASTPSGGNTEAFF. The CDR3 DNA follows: TGCGCCAGCACCCCGTCCGGCGGGAACACTGAAGCTTTCTTT.

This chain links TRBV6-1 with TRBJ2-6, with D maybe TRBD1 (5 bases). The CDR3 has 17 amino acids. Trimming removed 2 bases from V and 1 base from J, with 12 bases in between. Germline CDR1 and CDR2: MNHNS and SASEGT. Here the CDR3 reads CASSEPGSWSGANVLTF. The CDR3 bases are TGTGCCAGCAGTGAACCAGGGTCTTGGTCTGGGGCCAACGTCCTGACTTTC.